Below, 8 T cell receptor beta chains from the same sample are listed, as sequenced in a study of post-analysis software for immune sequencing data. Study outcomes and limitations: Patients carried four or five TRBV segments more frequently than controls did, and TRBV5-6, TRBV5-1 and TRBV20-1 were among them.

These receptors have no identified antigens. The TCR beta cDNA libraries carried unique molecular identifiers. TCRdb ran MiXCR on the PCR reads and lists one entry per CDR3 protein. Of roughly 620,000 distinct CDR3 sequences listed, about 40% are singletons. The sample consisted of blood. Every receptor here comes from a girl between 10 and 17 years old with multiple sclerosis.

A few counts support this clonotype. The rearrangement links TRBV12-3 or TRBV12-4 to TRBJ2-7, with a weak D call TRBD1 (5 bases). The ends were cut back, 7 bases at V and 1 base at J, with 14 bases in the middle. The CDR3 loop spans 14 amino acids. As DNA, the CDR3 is TGTGCCAGCACCACAGGTGTACTTTCCTACGAGCAGTACTTC. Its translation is CASTTGVLSYEQYF.

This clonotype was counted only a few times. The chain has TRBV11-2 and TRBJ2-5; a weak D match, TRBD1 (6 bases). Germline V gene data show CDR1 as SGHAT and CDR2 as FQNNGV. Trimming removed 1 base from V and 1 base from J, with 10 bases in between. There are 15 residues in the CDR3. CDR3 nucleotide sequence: TGTGCCAGCAGCTTAGTGGTCAGGGGCCAAGAGACCCAGTACTTC. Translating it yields CASSLVVRGQETQYF. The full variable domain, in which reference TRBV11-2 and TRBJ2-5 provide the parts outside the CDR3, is EAGVAQSPRYKIIEKRQSVAFWCNPISGHATLYWYQQILGQGPKLLIQFQNNGVVDDSQLPKDRFSAERLKGVDSTLKIQPAKLEDSAVYLCASSLVVRGQETQYFGPGTRLLVL.

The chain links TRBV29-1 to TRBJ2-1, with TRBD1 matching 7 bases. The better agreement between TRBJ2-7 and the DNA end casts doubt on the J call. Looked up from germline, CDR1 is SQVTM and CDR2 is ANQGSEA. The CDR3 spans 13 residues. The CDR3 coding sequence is TGCAGCGTTGAAAAGGGGGCCTACAATGAGCAGTACTTC. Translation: CSVEKGAYNEQYF.

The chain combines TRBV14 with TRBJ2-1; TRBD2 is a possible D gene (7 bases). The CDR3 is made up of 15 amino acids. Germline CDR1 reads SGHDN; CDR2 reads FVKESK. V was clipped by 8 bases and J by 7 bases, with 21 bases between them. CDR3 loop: CASSGGGALQNEQFF. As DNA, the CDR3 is TGTGCCAGCTCCGGAGGGGGGGCTCTACAGAATGAGCAGTTCTTC.

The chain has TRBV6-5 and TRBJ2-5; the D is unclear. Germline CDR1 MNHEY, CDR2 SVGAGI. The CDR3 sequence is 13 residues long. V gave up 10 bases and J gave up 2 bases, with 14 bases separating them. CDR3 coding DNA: TGTGCCACTGGCGACGCAGCTCAAGAGACCCAGTACTTC. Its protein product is CATGDAAQETQYF.

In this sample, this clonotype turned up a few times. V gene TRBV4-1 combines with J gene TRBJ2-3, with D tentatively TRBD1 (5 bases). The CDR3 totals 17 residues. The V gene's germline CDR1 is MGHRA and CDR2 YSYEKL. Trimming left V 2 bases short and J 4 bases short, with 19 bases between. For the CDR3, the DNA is TGCGCCAGCAGCCAAAAAGGGGCGACCGAGATTGCAGATACGCAGTATTTT. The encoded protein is CASSQKGATEIADTQYF.

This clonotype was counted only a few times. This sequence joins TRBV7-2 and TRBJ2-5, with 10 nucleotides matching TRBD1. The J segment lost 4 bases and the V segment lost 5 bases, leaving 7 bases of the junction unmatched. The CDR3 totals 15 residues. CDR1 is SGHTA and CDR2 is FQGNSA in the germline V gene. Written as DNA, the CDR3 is TGTGCCAGCAGCCTTGAACGGACAGGGGGAGAGACCCAGTACTTC. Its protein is CASSLERTGGETQYF.

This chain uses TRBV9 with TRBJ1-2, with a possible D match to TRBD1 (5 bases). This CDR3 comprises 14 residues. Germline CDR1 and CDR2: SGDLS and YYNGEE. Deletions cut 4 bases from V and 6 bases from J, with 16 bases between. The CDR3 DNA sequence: TGTGCCAGCAGCCTCGCCCCATCGGGGGATGGCTACACCTTC. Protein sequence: CASSLAPSGDGYTF. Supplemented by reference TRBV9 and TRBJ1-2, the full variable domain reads DSGVTQTPKHLITATGQRVTLRCSPRSGDLSVYWYQQSLDQGLQFLIQYYNGEERAKGNILERFSAQQFPDLHSELNLSSLELGDSALYFCASSLAPSGDGYTFGSGTRLTVV.